The 5 T cell receptor beta chains listed next were all sequenced from one sample in a study of OX40 agonist ivuxolimab in advanced cancers. The library was built by means of the immunoSEQ multiplex PCR assay. Drawn from immuneACCESS, this table holds only the in-frame rearrangements with V and J called that TCRdb kept. Clones are partly lost; checked studies trace under half to an unresolved V gene and leave the rest unexplained. The sample data list roughly 67,000 clones, and around 90% of these were observed just once. The ten largest clones add up to roughly 5% of the sample. The input for sequencing was CD4+ or CD8+ T cells sorted from blood, taken in a trial of the OX40 agonist ivuxolimab. The receptors shown here come from an adult with an advanced solid tumor such as melanoma, head and neck, liver or kidney cancer.

V is TRBV6-6 and J is TRBJ1-2; tentatively, D is TRBD1 (5 bases). CDR3 size: 14 residues. V was cut by 2 bases and J by 5 bases, with 12 bases left in between. Germline CDR1 reads MNHNY; CDR2 reads SVGAGI (reference sequence). This chain's CDR3 is CASSYGGWEYGYTF. The CDR3 DNA sequence: TGTGCCAGCAGTTACGGGGGTTGGGAATATGGCTACACCTTC.

The rearrangement links TRBV5-4 to TRBJ2-7; 9 bases fit TRBD1. After removal of 4 bases from V and 5 bases from J, the junction contained 13 bases not matched to a gene. The CDR3 contains 16 residues. CDR1 SGHNT and CDR2 YYREEE come from the germline V gene (reference sequence). CDR3 DNA sequence: TGTGCCAGCAGCCAAGATTTGGGGACAGGGCCCCACGAGCAGTACTTC. Amino acid sequence: CASSQDLGTGPHEQYF.

This chain connects TRBV10-3 to TRBJ2-5, with a possible D match to TRBD2 (6 bases). Germline V gives CDR1 ENHRY, CDR2 SYGVKD. This CDR3 region has 14 residues. V lost 7 bases and J 5 bases, leaving 17 bases between the germline ends. The CDR3 nucleotides read TGTGCCATCAAGGGCGGTGCGGGGACTGAGACCCAGTACTTC. It yields the protein CAIKGGAGTETQYF.

J is TRBJ2-1 and V is TRBV28, with D tentatively TRBD1 (5 bases). This CDR3 is 14 amino acids long. Per germline, CDR1 MDHEN and CDR2 SYDVKM. With 2 bases removed from V and 2 bases from J, the gap between germline ends came to 7 bases. In DNA, the CDR3 is TGTGCCAGCAGTTTACAGGGTCCCTACAATGAGCAGTTCTTC. It is translated as CASSLQGPYNEQFF.

The chain links TRBV21-1 to TRBJ1-5. TRBV21-1 is shown as a pseudogene. CDR3 length: 16 amino acids. The CDR3: CASSKARSGEGQPQHF. The DNA of the CDR3 is TGTGCCAGCAGCAAAGCGCGTTCAGGGGAGGGGCAGCCCCAGCATTTT.